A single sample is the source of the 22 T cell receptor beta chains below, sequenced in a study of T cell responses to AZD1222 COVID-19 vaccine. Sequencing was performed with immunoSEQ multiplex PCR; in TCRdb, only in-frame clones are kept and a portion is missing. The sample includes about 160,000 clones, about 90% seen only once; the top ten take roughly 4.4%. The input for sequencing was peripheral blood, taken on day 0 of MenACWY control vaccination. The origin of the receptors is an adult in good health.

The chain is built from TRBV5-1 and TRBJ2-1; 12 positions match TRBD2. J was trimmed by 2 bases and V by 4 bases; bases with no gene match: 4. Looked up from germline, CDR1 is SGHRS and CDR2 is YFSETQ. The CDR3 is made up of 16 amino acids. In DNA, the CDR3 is TGCGCCAGCAGCCCCGGACTAGCGGGAACCTACAATGAGCAGTTCTTC. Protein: CASSPGLAGTYNEQFF.

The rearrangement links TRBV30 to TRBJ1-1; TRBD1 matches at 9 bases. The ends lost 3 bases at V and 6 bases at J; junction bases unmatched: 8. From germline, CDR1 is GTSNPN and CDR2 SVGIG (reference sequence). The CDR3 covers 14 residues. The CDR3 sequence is CAWSTGTGMSEAFF. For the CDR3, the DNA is TGTGCCTGGAGCACTGGGACAGGGATGTCTGAAGCTTTCTTT. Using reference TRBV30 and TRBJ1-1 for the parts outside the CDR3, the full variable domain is SQTIHQWPATLVQPVGSPLSLECTVEGTSNPNLYWYRQAAGRGLQLLFYSVGIGQISSEVPQNLSASRPQDRQFILSSKKLLLSDSGFYLCAWSTGTGMSEAFFGQGTRLTVV.

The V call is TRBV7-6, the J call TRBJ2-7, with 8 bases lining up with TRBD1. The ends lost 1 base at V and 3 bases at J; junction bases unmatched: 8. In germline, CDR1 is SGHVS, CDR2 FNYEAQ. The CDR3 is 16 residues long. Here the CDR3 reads CASSLGQGATDYEQYF. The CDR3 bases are TGTGCCAGCAGCTTAGGTCAGGGGGCAACCGACTACGAGCAGTACTTC.

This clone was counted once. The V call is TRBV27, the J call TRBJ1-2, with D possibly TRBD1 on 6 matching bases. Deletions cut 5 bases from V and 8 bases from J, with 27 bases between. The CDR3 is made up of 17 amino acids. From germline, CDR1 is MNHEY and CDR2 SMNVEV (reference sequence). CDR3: CASSPFLSGTRGGGYTF. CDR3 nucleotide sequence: TGTGCCAGCAGTCCTTTTCTATCCGGGACAAGGGGGGGAGGCTACACCTTC.

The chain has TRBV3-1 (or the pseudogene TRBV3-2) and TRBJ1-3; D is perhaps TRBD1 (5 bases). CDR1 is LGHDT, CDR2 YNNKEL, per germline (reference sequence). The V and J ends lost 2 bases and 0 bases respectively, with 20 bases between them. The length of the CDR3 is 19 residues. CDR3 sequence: CASSQPGAGGRFSGNTIYF. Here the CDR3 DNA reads TGTGCCAGCAGCCAACCCGGGGCAGGTGGACGGTTCTCTGGAAACACCATATATTTT.

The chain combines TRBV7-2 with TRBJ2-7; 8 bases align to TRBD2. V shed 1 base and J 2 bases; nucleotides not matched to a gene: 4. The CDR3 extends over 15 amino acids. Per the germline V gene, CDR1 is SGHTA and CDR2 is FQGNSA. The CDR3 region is CASSLGLAPTYEQYF. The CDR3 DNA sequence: TGTGCCAGCAGCTTAGGACTAGCGCCCACCTACGAGCAGTACTTC. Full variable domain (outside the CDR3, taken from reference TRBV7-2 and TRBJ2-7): GAGVSQSPSNKVTEKGKDVELRCDPISGHTALYWYRQSLGQGLEFLIYFQGNSAPDKSGLPSDRFSAERTGGSVSTLTIQRTQQEDSAVYLCASSLGLAPTYEQYFGPGTRLTVT.

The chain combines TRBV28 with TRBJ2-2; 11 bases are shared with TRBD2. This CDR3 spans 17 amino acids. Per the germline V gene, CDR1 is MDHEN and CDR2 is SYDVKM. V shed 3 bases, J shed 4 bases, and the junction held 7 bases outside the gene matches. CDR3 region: CASSFFGTSGVTGELFF. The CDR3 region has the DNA TGTGCCAGCAGTTTCTTTGGGACTAGCGGAGTCACCGGGGAGCTGTTTTTT.

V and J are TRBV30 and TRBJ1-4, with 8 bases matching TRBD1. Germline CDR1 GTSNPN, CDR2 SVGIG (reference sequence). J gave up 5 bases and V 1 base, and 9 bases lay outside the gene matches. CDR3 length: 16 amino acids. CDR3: CAWSGGWQGANEKLFF. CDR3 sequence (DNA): TGTGCCTGGAGTGGGGGTTGGCAGGGGGCCAATGAAAAACTGTTTTTT.

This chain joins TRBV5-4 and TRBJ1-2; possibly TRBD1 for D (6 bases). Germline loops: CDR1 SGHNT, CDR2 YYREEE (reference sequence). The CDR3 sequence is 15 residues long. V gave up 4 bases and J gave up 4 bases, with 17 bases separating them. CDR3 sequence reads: CASSPEQGRAYGYTF. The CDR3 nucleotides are TGTGCCAGCAGCCCCGAACAGGGACGGGCCTATGGCTACACCTTC.

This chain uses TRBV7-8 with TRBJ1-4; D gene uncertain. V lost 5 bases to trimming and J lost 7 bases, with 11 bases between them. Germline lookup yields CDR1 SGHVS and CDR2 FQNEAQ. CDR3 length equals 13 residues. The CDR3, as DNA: TGTGCCAGCAGCAACTACATGTCTGAAAAACTGTTTTTT. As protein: CASSNYMSEKLFF.

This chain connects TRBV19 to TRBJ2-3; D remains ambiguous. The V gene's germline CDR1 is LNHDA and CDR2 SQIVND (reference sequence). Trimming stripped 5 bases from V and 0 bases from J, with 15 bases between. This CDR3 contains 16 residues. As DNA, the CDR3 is TGTGCCAGTAGTTCCTCATCAGAGACTAGCACAGATACGCAGTATTTT. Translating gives CASSSSSETSTDTQYF.

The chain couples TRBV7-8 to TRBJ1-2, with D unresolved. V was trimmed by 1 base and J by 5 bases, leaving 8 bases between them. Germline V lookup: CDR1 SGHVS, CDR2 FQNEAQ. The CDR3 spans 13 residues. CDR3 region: CASSLGLGYGYTF. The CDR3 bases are TGTGCCAGCAGCTTAGGCCTGGGGTATGGCTACACCTTC.

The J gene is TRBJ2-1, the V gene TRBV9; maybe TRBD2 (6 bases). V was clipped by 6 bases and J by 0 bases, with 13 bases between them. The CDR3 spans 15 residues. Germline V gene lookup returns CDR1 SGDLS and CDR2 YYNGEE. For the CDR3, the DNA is TGTGCCAGCACCAGGGAGGTTGGCTCCTACAATGAGCAGTTCTTC. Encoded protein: CASTREVGSYNEQFF. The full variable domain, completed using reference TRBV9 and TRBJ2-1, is DSGVTQTPKHLITATGQRVTLRCSPRSGDLSVYWYQQSLDQGLQFLIQYYNGEERAKGNILERFSAQQFPDLHSELNLSSLELGDSALYFCASTREVGSYNEQFFGPGTRLTVL.

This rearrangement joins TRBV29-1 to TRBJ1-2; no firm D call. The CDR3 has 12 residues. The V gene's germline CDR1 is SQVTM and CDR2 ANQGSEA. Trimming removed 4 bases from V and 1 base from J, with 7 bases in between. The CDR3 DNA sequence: TGCAGCGTTGCGGGCGGTAACTATGGCTACACCTTC. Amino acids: CSVAGGNYGYTF.

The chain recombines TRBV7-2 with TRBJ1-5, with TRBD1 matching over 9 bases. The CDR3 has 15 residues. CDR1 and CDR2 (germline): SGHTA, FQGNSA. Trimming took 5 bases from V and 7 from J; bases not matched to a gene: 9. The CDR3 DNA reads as TGTGCCAGCAGCCCGGTGGGGACAGGGTACCAGCCCCAGCATTTT. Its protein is CASSPVGTGYQPQHF. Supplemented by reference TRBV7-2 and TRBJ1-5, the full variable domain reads GAGVSQSPSNKVTEKGKDVELRCDPISGHTALYWYRQSLGQGLEFLIYFQGNSAPDKSGLPSDRFSAERTGGSVSTLTIQRTQQEDSAVYLCASSPVGTGYQPQHFGDGTRLSIL.

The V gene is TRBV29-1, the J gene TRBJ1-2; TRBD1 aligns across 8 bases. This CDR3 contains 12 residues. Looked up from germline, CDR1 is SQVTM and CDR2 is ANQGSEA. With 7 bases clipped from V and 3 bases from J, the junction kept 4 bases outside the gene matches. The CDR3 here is CSAGQGHYGYTF. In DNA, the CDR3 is TGCAGCGCAGGACAGGGCCACTATGGCTACACCTTC.

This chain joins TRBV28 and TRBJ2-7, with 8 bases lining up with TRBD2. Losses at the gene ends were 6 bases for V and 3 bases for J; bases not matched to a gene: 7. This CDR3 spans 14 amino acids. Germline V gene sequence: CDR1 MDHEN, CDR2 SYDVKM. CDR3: CASSHSGGVYEQYF. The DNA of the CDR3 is TGTGCCAGCAGCCACTCGGGGGGGGTCTACGAGCAGTACTTC.

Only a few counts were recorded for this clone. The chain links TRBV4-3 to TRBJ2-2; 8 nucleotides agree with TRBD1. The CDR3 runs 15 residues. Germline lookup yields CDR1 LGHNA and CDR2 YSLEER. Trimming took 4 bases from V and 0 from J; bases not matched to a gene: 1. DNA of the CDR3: TGCGCCAGCAGCCGGACAGGGACGAACACCGGGGAGCTGTTTTTT. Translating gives CASSRTGTNTGELFF.

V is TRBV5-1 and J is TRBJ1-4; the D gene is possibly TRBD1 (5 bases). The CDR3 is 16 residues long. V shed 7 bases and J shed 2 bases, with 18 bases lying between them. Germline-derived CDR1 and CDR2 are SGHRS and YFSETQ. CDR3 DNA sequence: TGCGCCAGCCGGAGGGGACCCCTTGTGACTAATGAAAAACTGTTTTTT. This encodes CASRRGPLVTNEKLFF. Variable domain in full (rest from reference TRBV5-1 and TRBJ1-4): KAGVTQTPRYLIKTRGQQVTLSCSPISGHRSVSWYQQTPGQGLQFLFEYFSETQRNKGNFPGRFSGRQFSNSRSEMNVSTLELGDSALYLCASRRGPLVTNEKLFFGSGTQLSVL.

CDR3 in DNA: TGTGCCAGCAGCTCTATGACAGGGGGCCACCAAGAGACCCAGTACTTC. It yields the protein CASSSMTGGHQETQYF. V and J are TRBV11-2 and TRBJ2-5; 10 nucleotides align to TRBD1. CDR3 size: 16 residues. J was trimmed by 0 bases and V by 4 bases; bases with no gene match: 5. CDR1 and CDR2 (germline): SGHAT, FQNNGV.

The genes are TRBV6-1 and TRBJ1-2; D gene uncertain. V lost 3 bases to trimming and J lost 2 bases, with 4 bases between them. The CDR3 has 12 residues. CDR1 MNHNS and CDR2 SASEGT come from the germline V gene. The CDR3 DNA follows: TGTGCCAGCAGTGACAGAAACTATGGCTACACCTTC. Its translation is CASSDRNYGYTF.

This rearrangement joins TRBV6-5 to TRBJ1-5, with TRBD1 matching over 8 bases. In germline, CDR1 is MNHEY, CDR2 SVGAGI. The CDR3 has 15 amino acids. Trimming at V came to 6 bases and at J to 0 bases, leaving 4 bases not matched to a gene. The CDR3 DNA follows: TGTGCCAGCAGCTTACAGGGGGGTAGCAATCAGCCCCAGCATTTT. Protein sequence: CASSLQGGSNQPQHF.